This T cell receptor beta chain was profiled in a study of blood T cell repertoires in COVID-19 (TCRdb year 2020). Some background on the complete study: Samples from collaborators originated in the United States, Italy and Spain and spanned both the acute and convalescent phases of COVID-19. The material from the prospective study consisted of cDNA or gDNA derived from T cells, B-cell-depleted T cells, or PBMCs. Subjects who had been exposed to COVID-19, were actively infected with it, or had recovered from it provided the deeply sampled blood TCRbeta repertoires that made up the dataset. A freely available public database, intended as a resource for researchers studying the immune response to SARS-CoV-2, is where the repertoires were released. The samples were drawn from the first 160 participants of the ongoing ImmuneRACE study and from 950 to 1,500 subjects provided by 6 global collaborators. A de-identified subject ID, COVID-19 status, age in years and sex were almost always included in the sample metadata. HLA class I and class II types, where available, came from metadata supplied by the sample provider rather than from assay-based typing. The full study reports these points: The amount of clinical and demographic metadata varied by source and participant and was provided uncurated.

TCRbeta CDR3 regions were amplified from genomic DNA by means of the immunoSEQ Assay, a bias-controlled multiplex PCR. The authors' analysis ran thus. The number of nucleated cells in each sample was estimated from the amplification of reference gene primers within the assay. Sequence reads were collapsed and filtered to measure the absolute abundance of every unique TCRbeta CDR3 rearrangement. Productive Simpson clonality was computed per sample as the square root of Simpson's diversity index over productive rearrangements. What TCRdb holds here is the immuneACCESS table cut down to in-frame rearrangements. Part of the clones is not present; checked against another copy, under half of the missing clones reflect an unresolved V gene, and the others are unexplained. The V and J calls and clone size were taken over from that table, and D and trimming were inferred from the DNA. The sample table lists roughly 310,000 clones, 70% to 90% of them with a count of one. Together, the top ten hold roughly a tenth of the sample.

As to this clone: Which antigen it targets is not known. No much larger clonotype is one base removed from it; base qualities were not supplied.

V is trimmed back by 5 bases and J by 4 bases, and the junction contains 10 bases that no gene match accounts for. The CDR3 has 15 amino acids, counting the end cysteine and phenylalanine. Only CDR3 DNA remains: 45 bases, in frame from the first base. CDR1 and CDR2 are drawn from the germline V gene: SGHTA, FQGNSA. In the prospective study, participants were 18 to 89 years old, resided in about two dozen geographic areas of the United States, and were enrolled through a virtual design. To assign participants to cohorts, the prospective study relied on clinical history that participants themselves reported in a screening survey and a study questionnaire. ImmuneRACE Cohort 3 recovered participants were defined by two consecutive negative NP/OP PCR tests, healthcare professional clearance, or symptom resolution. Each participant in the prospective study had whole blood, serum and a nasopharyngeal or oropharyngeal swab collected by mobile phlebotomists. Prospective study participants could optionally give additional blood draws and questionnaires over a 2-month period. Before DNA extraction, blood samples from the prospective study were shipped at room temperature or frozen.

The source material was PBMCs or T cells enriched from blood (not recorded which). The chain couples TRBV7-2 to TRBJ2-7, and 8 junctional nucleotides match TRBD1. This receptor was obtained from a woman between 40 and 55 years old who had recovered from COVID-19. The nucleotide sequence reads TGTGCCAGCAGCACTCGCCGGGGACAGGAGTACGAGCAGTACTTC. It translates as CASSTRRGQEYEQYF.